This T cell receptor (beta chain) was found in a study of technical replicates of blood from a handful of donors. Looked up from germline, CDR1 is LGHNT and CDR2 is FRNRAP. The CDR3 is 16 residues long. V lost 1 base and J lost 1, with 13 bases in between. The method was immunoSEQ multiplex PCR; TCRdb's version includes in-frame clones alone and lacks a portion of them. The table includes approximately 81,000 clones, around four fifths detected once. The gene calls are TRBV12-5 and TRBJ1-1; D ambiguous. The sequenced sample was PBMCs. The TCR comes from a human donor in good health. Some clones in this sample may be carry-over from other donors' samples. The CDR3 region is CASGLDPRGPNTEAFF. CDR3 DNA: TGTGCTAGTGGTTTGGATCCAAGAGGGCCGAACACTGAAGCTTTCTTT.